This TCR beta chain emerged from a study of blood T cells in healthy people across ages. Study outcomes and limitations: Estimates of total diversity, which came from one million sequenced T cells, were considered to be underestimates. In long-lived donors, naive CD4+ cell counts and diversity exceeded those of aged donors.

The second PCR ran about 6 to 12 cycles with a sample-barcoded 5' primer and J-beta primers. CDR3-containing paired-end reads numbering at least 2.5 million came from each sample. From the 5' RACE reads, TCRdb called clonotypes with MiXCR, one entry per CDR3 protein. The data show 1.5 million to 2 million distinct CDR3 sequences, around half seen once. At least ten counts were recorded for this clonotype. What it recognizes is unknown. The CDR3 contains 14 residues. The germline V and J ends were trimmed by 3 bases and 5 bases, with 11 bases remaining between them. This receptor was taken from a woman aged 40 to 50 in good health. The chain carries TRBV12-3 or TRBV12-4 and TRBJ2-4; D is possibly TRBD1 or TRBD2 (5 bases each). Sequencing was performed on blood. The CDR3 region is CASSFSGTQNIQYF. CDR3 nucleotide sequence: TGTGCCAGCAGTTTCTCCGGGACCCAAAACATTCAGTACTTC.